The rows below give T cell receptor beta chains drawn from one sample of a study of blood T cells in healthy people across ages. TCRdb analysed the 5' RACE reads with MiXCR anew, one entry per CDR3 protein. The data hold under 950,000 distinct CDR3 sequences, with about 20% observed a single time. The specimen was blood. The receptors originated from a man between 65 and 85 years old in good health. Both conserved end residues are part of each CDR3. D genes are given only for firm matches. For some rows the clone size is stated as once, few or many, or as a class when expanded; others skip it.

CDR3 protein	CDR3 DNA	clone size	D gene	V gene	J gene
CSARVRGNTGELFF	TGCAGTGCTAGAGTCCGGGGGAACACCGGGGAGCTGTTTTTT	NA	NA	TRBV20-1	TRBJ2-2
CSATLVVSSTDTQYF	TGCAGTGCTACCCTTGTCGTATCTAGCACAGATACGCAGTATTTT	few	NA	TRBV20-1	TRBJ2-3
CASSQVTSGGIDTQYF	TGTGCCAGCAGCCAAGTGACTAGCGGGGGAATAGATACGCAGTATTTT	few	TRBD2	TRBV4-2	TRBJ2-3
CASSVDSSGGDTQYF	TGTGCCAGCAGCGTAGACAGTTCTGGTGGAGATACGCAGTATTTT	NA	NA	TRBV9	TRBJ2-3
CASRHKSSYNEQFF	TGTGCCAGTAGGCACAAGTCCTCCTACAATGAGCAGTTCTTC	few	NA	TRBV19	TRBJ2-1
CASSSQGATDTQYF	TGTGCCAGTAGTTCGCAGGGGGCCACAGATACGCAGTATTTT	NA	TRBD1	TRBV19	TRBJ2-3
CASSRREPGANVLTF	TGTGCCAGCAGCCGCAGGGAACCTGGGGCCAACGTCCTGACTTTC	few	NA	TRBV7-9	TRBJ2-6
CASSLTLKGEAFF	TGTGCCAGCAGCTTAACCCTAAAAGGGGAGGCTTTCTTT	many	NA	TRBV7-3	TRBJ1-1
CASTRGDYNEKLFF	TGCGCCAGCACCCGGGGCGACTATAATGAAAAACTGTTTTTT	few	NA	TRBV5-1	TRBJ1-4
CATSSWTSGGRETQYF	TGTGCCACCAGCAGTTGGACTAGCGGGGGACGGGAGACCCAGTACTTC	few	TRBD2	TRBV15	TRBJ2-5
CASSLRGGLGTEAFF	TGTGCCAGCAGTTTAAGGGGGGGCCTGGGGACTGAAGCTTTCTTT	NA	NA	TRBV27	TRBJ1-1
CSARGGTGRGSSTDTQYF	TGCAGTGCTCGGGGGGGGACAGGGAGGGGTTCTAGCACAGATACGCAGTATTTT	NA	NA	TRBV20-1	TRBJ2-3
CASRSSGNNEQFF	TGTGCCAGCAGGTCTAGCGGCAACAATGAGCAGTTCTTC	many	TRBD2	TRBV12-3/TRBV12-4	TRBJ2-1
CASSDSGQGAGYEQYF	TGTGCCAGCAGTGATTCGGGACAGGGGGCAGGATACGAGCAGTACTTC	few	TRBD1	TRBV6-1	TRBJ2-7
CASSLLLWDLQYF	TGTGCCAGCAGTTTGTTGCTCTGGGACCTGCAGTATTTT	NA	NA	TRBV28	TRBJ2-3
CAWSRRLDWGEKPYGYTF	TGTGCCTGGAGTCGGAGGCTGGACTGGGGGGAAAAACCCTATGGCTACACCTTC	NA	NA	TRBV30	TRBJ1-2
CATSRDRFETQYF	TGTGCCACCAGCAGAGACAGATTCGAGACCCAGTACTTC	NA	NA	TRBV15	TRBJ2-5